The 30 T cell receptor beta chains in this list originate from one sample, sequenced in a study of Graves' ophthalmopathy and Graves' hyperthyroidism. Amplifying from RNA transcripts, the study obtained TCR beta CDR3 regions. The library came from an HTBI-primed first-round RT-PCR and a second-round multiplex PCR. MiXCR, applied by TCRdb to the multiplex PCR reads, yields one record per CDR3 protein. The sample consists of some 350,000 distinct CDR3 sequences, 15% to 20% of them appearing once. Sequenced input: peripheral blood. Receptors originate from an adult woman with stable Graves' hyperthyroidism.

In its sample, this clonotype was seen many times. This chain uses TRBV7-6 with TRBJ2-7; D possibly uses TRBD1 or TRBD2 (5 bases each). There are 14 residues in the CDR3. V gave up 1 base and J gave up 3 bases, with 10 bases separating them. Germline V gives CDR1 SGHVS, CDR2 FNYEAQ. The CDR3 region is CASSLVEGNYEQYF. CDR3 coding DNA: TGTGCCAGCAGCTTAGTCGAGGGGAACTACGAGCAGTACTTC. Filled out from reference TRBV7-6 and TRBJ2-7, the complete variable domain reads GAGVSQSPRYKVTKRGQDVALRCDPISGHVSLYWYRQALGQGPEFLTYFNYEAQQDKSGLPNDRFSAERPEGSISTLTIQRTEQRDSAMYRCASSLVEGNYEQYFGPGTRLTVT.

The table lists this clonotype with many counts. V usage is TRBV2 and J usage is TRBJ2-2; D is uncertain. The germline V and J ends were trimmed by 5 bases and 2 bases, with 12 bases remaining between them. Germline assignment: CDR1 SNHLY and CDR2 FYNNEI. This CDR3 is built from 15 residues. The CDR3 coding sequence is TGTGCCAGCAGTCCATTAACAATCAACACCGGGGAGCTGTTTTTT. Its protein product is CASSPLTINTGELFF.

This clonotype showed up many times. The chain combines TRBV10-3 with TRBJ1-5; D remains unclear. With 3 bases removed from V and 3 bases from J, the gap between germline ends came to 18 bases. The CDR3 length is 17 residues. CDR1 ENHRY and CDR2 SYGVKD come from the germline V gene. CDR3 loop: CAISDYEVRQPNQPQHF. The DNA for the CDR3 is TGTGCCATCAGTGACTACGAGGTTCGGCAACCCAATCAGCCCCAGCATTTT.

This clonotype has at least ten counts. The chain carries TRBV5-1 and TRBJ2-7; weak D call: TRBD2 (5 bases). Per germline, CDR1 SGHRS and CDR2 YFSETQ. Trimming removed 0 bases from V and 1 base from J, with 17 bases in between. The CDR3 is made up of 17 amino acids. CDR3 amino acids: CASSLAEEDGWSYEQYF. The DNA for the CDR3 is TGCGCCAGCAGCTTGGCCGAGGAGGACGGTTGGTCCTACGAGCAGTACTTC.

This clonotype was seen many times. V is TRBV12-3 or TRBV12-4 and J is TRBJ1-5, with D hard to call. The CDR3 is 14 amino acids. Trimming left V 1 base short and J 0 bases short, with 4 bases between. CDR3 region: CASSLDYSNQPQHF. CDR3 DNA sequence: TGTGCCAGCAGTTTAGATTATAGCAATCAGCCCCAGCATTTT.

This clonotype has ten or more counts. The genes are TRBV12-5 and TRBJ2-7, with D perhaps given as TRBD1 or TRBD2 (5 bases each). CDR1 and CDR2 from the germline V gene are LGHNT and FRNRAP. The CDR3 loop spans 15 amino acids. Between the trimmed V and J ends, which lost 3 bases and 4 bases, there was a span of 16 bases. The CDR3 region is CASGFPGTGTYEQYF. As DNA, the CDR3 is TGTGCTAGTGGTTTCCCCGGGACGGGAACTTACGAGCAGTACTTC.

This clonotype was found many times. The chain links TRBV13 to TRBJ1-6, with TRBD1 matching 8 bases. V shed 4 bases, J shed 8 bases, and the junction held 10 bases outside the gene matches. The CDR3 length is 16 residues. Germline V lookup: CDR1 PRHDT, CDR2 FYEKMQ (reference sequence). CDR3 sequence reads: CASSSPTDRGDSPLHF. The CDR3 DNA is TGTGCCAGCAGCTCACCGACAGACAGGGGCGATTCACCCCTCCACTTT.

Ten or more counts support this clonotype. This chain joins TRBV12-3 or TRBV12-4 and TRBJ1-2; 12 positions match TRBD1. This CDR3 comprises 16 residues. V shed 4 bases, J shed 2 bases, and the junction held 5 bases outside the gene matches. As DNA, the CDR3 is TGTGCCAGCAGTTCCTGGGACAGGGGGCGGAACTATGGCTACACCTTC. Translation: CASSSWDRGRNYGYTF.

This clonotype has only a few counts. The chain employs TRBV12-3 or TRBV12-4 and TRBJ1-2; maybe TRBD1 (5 bases). V gave up 3 bases and J gave up 4 bases, with 9 bases separating them. This CDR3 has 13 residues. The CDR3 here is CASSFGGFYGYTF. CDR3 in DNA: TGTGCCAGCAGTTTCGGGGGATTCTATGGCTACACCTTC.

This clonotype was seen repeatedly, ten times or more. CDR3 DNA sequence: TGTGCCAGCAGTTCCACTTCCGCTAGCGGCTACTACGAGCAGTACTTC. It encodes CASSSTSASGYYEQYF. The chain links TRBV11-2 to TRBJ2-7; 7 bases align to TRBD2. The J segment lost 3 bases and the V segment lost 6 bases, leaving 14 bases of the junction unmatched. Looked up from germline, CDR1 is SGHAT and CDR2 is FQNNGV. This CDR3 region has 16 residues.

This clonotype was picked up a small number of times. J is TRBJ2-7 and V is TRBV7-2; 9 nucleotides match TRBD2. The CDR3 extends over 15 amino acids. V shed 5 bases, J shed 1 base, and the junction held 6 bases outside the gene matches. Germline values: CDR1 SGHTA, CDR2 FQGNSA. DNA of the CDR3: TGTGCCAGCAGCCCTCGGCGGGGGGGTTCCTACGAGCAGTACTTC. Protein product: CASSPRRGGSYEQYF.

This clonotype showed up many times. The V call is TRBV6-5, the J call TRBJ2-7, with D possibly matching TRBD1 (6 bases). This CDR3 comprises 15 residues. Germline values: CDR1 MNHEY, CDR2 SVGAGI. The V gene lost 0 bases and the J gene lost 5 bases, with 14 bases spanning the gap. Written as DNA, the CDR3 is TGTGCCAGCAGTTACTCCCCGACTCAGGGGAACGAGCAGTACTTC. Its protein product is CASSYSPTQGNEQYF.

This clonotype was seen repeatedly, ten times or more. The chain is built from TRBV12-3 or TRBV12-4 and TRBJ1-2; D is unclear. CDR3 length: 13 amino acids. Trimming removed 3 bases from V and 8 bases from J, with 13 bases in between. CDR3 region: CASSFLQSEGYTF. Here the CDR3 DNA reads TGTGCCAGCAGTTTTTTGCAGTCCGAGGGCTACACCTTC.

This clonotype was seen ten or more times. V gene TRBV6-5 combines with J gene TRBJ2-5, with 7 positions matching TRBD2. The V gene end was trimmed by 0 bases and the J gene end by 5 bases; junction bases not matched to a gene: 6. This CDR3 spans 15 amino acids. Germline assignment: CDR1 MNHEY and CDR2 SVGAGI. CDR3 protein: CASSYSSGASETQYF. The CDR3 DNA sequence: TGTGCCAGCAGTTACTCCAGCGGGGCGAGCGAGACCCAGTACTTC.

This clonotype occurred a few times. The rearrangement uses TRBV6-1 and TRBJ2-5; the match to TRBD1 covers 9 bases. Trimming removed 2 bases from V and 2 bases from J; junction bases left unmatched: 6. Germline V gene sequence: CDR1 MNHNS, CDR2 SASEGT. There are 16 residues in the CDR3. The chain's CDR3 is CASSESGDREQETQYF. The DNA for the CDR3 is TGTGCCAGCAGTGAAAGCGGGGACAGGGAACAAGAGACCCAGTACTTC.

The sample holds many counts of this clonotype. The V gene is TRBV20-1, the J gene TRBJ1-1; 9 bases map to TRBD1. V lost 3 bases, J lost 4 bases, and 3 bases stayed unmatched. The CDR3 loop spans 13 amino acids. From germline, CDR1 is DFQATT and CDR2 SNEGSKA (reference sequence). This CDR3 reads CSARRDRVTEAFF. CDR3 bases: TGCAGTGCTAGGAGGGACAGGGTCACTGAAGCTTTCTTT.

Many counts were recorded for this clonotype. This sequence joins TRBV27 and TRBJ2-2, with D possibly matching TRBD1 (5 bases). V lost 3 bases, J lost 4 bases, and 6 bases lay in between. This CDR3 has 13 amino acids. In germline, CDR1 is MNHEY, CDR2 SMNVEV (reference sequence). CDR3 region: CASSFQGTGELFF. DNA of the CDR3: TGTGCCAGCAGTTTTCAGGGCACCGGGGAGCTGTTTTTT.

This chain links TRBV18 with TRBJ2-5; 7 bases match TRBD2. The CDR3 totals 16 residues. CDR1 and CDR2 (germline): KGHSH, LQKENI. Trimming took 1 base from V and 1 from J; bases not matched to a gene: 6. In DNA form, the CDR3 reads TGTGCCAGCTCACCACGGGAGGGCCTCCCCCAAGAGACCCAGTACTTC. Protein: CASSPREGLPQETQYF.

This clonotype was counted once. One junction end does not reproduce the germline sequence, and a read error may be involved. The rearrangement joins TRBV7-8 to TRBJ2-7, with 7 bases identical to TRBD2. CDR1 and CDR2 from the germline V gene are SGHVS and FQNEAQ. The CDR3 consists of 14 residues. Here the CDR3 reads CAISLMVRGDEQYF. The CDR3, as DNA: TGTGCCATCAGCTTAATGGTCCGGGGGGACGAGCAGTACTTC.

The chain uses TRBV12-3 or TRBV12-4 and TRBJ1-6; tentative D call: TRBD1 (5 bases). V lost 5 bases and J 5 bases, leaving 10 bases between the germline ends. CDR3 length: 14 amino acids. This CDR3 reads CASSLNRNNSPLHF. CDR3 nucleotide sequence: TGTGCCAGCAGTCTGAACAGGAATAATTCACCCCTCCACTTT.

The gene calls are TRBV2 and TRBJ1-2, with no clear D. This CDR3 contains 13 residues. Trimming shortened V by 1 base and J by 7 bases, and 10 bases separated the two germline ends. Germline V gene lookup returns CDR1 SNHLY and CDR2 FYNNEI. The chain's CDR3 is CASSEVSGGGYTF. Written as DNA, the CDR3 is TGTGCCAGCAGTGAAGTCTCCGGCGGTGGCTACACCTTC.

A remark on this clonotype: The junction does not match germline at one end; this may be a read error. The rearrangement joins TRBV30 to TRBJ1-2; tentative D call: TRBD1 (6 bases). Germline-derived CDR1 and CDR2 are GTSNPN and SVGIG (reference sequence). The CDR3 consists of 14 residues. The CDR3 bases are TGTGCCTGGAGTGTACGGTCAGGGGTCCATGGCTGCACCTTC. Its translation: CAWSVRSGVHGCTF.

Ten or more counts support this clonotype. The chain combines TRBV4-2 with TRBJ2-3; TRBD2 aligns across 7 bases. This CDR3 contains 15 residues. Germline V gives CDR1 LGHNA, CDR2 YNFKEQ. Germline trimming cut 3 bases from V and 5 bases from J; bases unmatched to any gene: 8. The CDR3: CASSHSGTTEDTQYF. CDR3 bases: TGTGCCAGCAGCCACTCCGGGACTACCGAAGATACGCAGTATTTT.

The chain is built from TRBV28 and TRBJ2-5; 8 positions agree with TRBD1. After removal of 5 bases from V and 2 bases from J, the junction contained 10 bases not matched to a gene. The CDR3 is 16 amino acids. Germline CDR1 MDHEN, CDR2 SYDVKM. CDR3 residues: CASSAGQVLRQETQYF. The CDR3 nucleotides are TGTGCCAGCAGTGCGGGACAGGTCCTACGTCAAGAGACCCAGTACTTC.

This clonotype was detected ten times or more. The genes are TRBV12-3 or TRBV12-4 and TRBJ2-6; the D gene is possibly TRBD1 (6 bases). Trimming removed 4 bases from V and 0 bases from J, with 10 bases in between. CDR3 length: 16 amino acids. The CDR3 coding sequence is TGTGCCAGCAGTTCAGGGGTCAACTCTGGGGCCAACGTCCTGACTTTC. Translation gives CASSSGVNSGANVLTF.

The chain has TRBV28 and TRBJ2-7, with TRBD1 matching 10 bases. With 6 bases clipped from V and 6 bases from J, the junction kept 5 bases outside the gene matches. CDR1 is MDHEN and CDR2 is SYDVKM in the germline V gene. This CDR3 contains 13 residues. The CDR3 DNA reads as TGTGCCAGCAGCTCGACAGGGGGCGGCGAGCAGTACTTC. Translation gives CASSSTGGGEQYF.

In its sample, this clonotype was seen many times. V is TRBV5-5 and J is TRBJ2-5; 10 nucleotides line up with TRBD2. The ends lost 6 bases at V and 5 bases at J; junction bases unmatched: 16. Germline CDR1 SGHKS, CDR2 YYEKEE (reference sequence). The length of the CDR3 is 17 residues. CDR3 loop: CASTQGTSVVQRETQYF. CDR3 nucleotides: TGTGCCAGCACGCAGGGGACTAGCGTGGTTCAGAGGGAGACCCAGTACTTC.

This clonotype occurred many times. The chain employs TRBV9 and TRBJ1-6, with D possibly matching TRBD1 (5 bases). V was cut by 2 bases and J by 9 bases, with 15 bases left in between. The CDR3 has 15 amino acids. Germline CDR1 is SGDLS and CDR2 is YYNGEE. The CDR3 DNA reads as TGTGCCAGCAGCGTTTCAGGTCAGGGAGGTTCACCCCTCCACTTT. Its protein is CASSVSGQGGSPLHF.

This clonotype was counted ten times or more. V usage is TRBV19 and J usage is TRBJ2-5, with D uncertain. CDR3 length equals 11 residues. Per the germline V gene, CDR1 is LNHDA and CDR2 is SQIVND (reference sequence). The germline V and J ends were trimmed by 2 bases and 4 bases, with 2 bases remaining between them. The CDR3 sequence is CASSISETQYF. CDR3 in DNA: TGTGCCAGTAGTATATCAGAGACCCAGTACTTC.

This clonotype was seen at least ten times. The chain uses TRBV5-6 and TRBJ1-2; possible D gene TRBD1, 6 bases. This CDR3 spans 13 amino acids. Germline V gene lookup returns CDR1 SGHDT and CDR2 YYEEEE. Between the trimmed V and J ends, which lost 4 bases and 7 bases, there was a span of 14 bases. The CDR3 here is CASSPNRASGYTF. The CDR3 DNA is TGTGCCAGCAGCCCCAACAGGGCTAGTGGCTACACCTTC.